The clone carrying this T cell receptor (beta chain) appeared a few times. What it binds is not known. CDR3 length: 16 residues. Germline V gives CDR1 SGHVS, CDR2 FQNEAQ. V lost 1 base, J lost 3 bases, and 6 bases stayed unmatched. The data derive from a study of T cells after yellow fever vaccination. Study-wide results and limits: Only a small proportion of the clonotypes turned up in both the CD4 and the CD8 compartments, likely arising from convergent recombination.

A process of 5'RACE template switching, which added a universal primer site and UMIs, was used to make TCR cDNA. TCRdb passed the 5' RACE reads through MiXCR, listing each CDR3 protein once. Of some 500,000 distinct CDR3 sequences listed, 13% are singletons. The source material was PBMCs, sampled on the day of the yellow fever booster vaccination. The sequence came from a man aged 25 to 40 who received the YFV17D yellow fever vaccine. The chain uses TRBV7-8 and TRBJ2-3; 8 bases agree with TRBD2. As DNA, the CDR3 is TGTGCCAGCAGCTTAGAAGCGGGAGTATTTACAGATACGCAGTATTTT. This encodes CASSLEAGVFTDTQYF.